These 26 T cell receptor beta chains originate from one sample sequenced in a study of blood T cell repertoires in COVID-19. Produced via immunoSEQ multiplex PCR; TCRdb's table is partial and in-frame only. The top ten hold under 15% of the sample, which has 35,000 to 45,000 clones, 85% seen once. Source material: peripheral blood. These receptors were collected from a woman in her 70s in a cohort sampled during active COVID-19.

The rearrangement links TRBV7-6 to TRBJ2-1; possibly TRBD2 for D (5 bases). The V end was cut by 0 bases, the J end by 1 base, with 7 bases between. Germline V gene data show CDR1 as SGHVS and CDR2 as FNYEAQ. The CDR3 runs 15 residues. CDR3 DNA sequence: TGTGCCAGCAGCTTAGCGGGAGCTTCCTACAATGAGCAGTTCTTC. Protein: CASSLAGASYNEQFF.

CDR3 amino acids: CASSERSSGRAVRSYNEQFF. CDR3 DNA sequence: TGTGCCAGCAGTGAAAGGTCTAGCGGGAGGGCCGTGAGGTCCTACAATGAGCAGTTCTTC. The chain uses TRBV6-1 and TRBJ2-1; 12 bases map to TRBD2. The trim removed 2 bases at V and 1 base at J, leaving 12 bases unmatched. CDR1 MNHNS and CDR2 SASEGT come from the germline V gene. This CDR3 is built from 20 residues.

The rearrangement uses TRBV3-1 (or the pseudogene TRBV3-2) and TRBJ1-6; D is possibly TRBD1 (5 bases). The germline V and J ends were trimmed by 3 bases and 8 bases, with 8 bases remaining between them. CDR3 length: 13 residues. Looked up from germline, CDR1 is LGHDT and CDR2 is YNNKEL (reference sequence). CDR3 residues: CASSQTEDSPLHF. In DNA form, the CDR3 reads TGTGCCAGCAGCCAGACAGAAGATTCACCCCTCCACTTT.

This chain links TRBV7-5 with TRBJ2-5; the table's D gene call, TRBD2, was not cross checked with the DNA. TRBV7-5 is annotated as a pseudogene. The CDR3 is 18 amino acids. CDR3 coding DNA: TGTGCCAGAAGCTTAGTAACGGTGGAGGACCACTTCCAAGAGACCCAGTACTTC. Protein: CARSLVTVEDHFQETQYF.

The V and J genes are TRBV27 and TRBJ1-5; 7 nucleotides agree with TRBD1. With 5 bases clipped from V and 7 bases from J, the junction kept 14 bases outside the gene matches. CDR1 and CDR2 from the germline V gene are MNHEY and SMNVEV (reference sequence). The CDR3 sequence is 16 residues long. The CDR3 nucleotides read TGTGCCAGCAGTCGCTATTACAGGGGTGGGGACCAGCCCCAGCATTTT. It encodes CASSRYYRGGDQPQHF.

The chain employs TRBV14 and TRBJ2-5, with TRBD2 matching over 9 bases. Germline V CDR1 and CDR2: SGHDN, FVKESK. There are 17 residues in the CDR3. V was pared by 1 base and J by 7 bases, with 13 bases of the junction left unmatched. The CDR3 sequence: CASSQGRLPRRGGTQYF. Here the CDR3 DNA reads TGTGCCAGCAGCCAAGGTCGACTGCCCAGGCGGGGGGGGACCCAGTACTTC.

The chain joins TRBV2 to TRBJ2-5, with a tentative D call TRBD2 (7 bases). The CDR3 runs to 14 residues. CDR1 and CDR2 from the germline V gene are SNHLY and FYNNEI. The V and J ends lost 5 bases and 4 bases respectively, with 14 bases between them. The CDR3 coding sequence is TGTGCCAGCAGTCCCCCCGGGGGGCGAGAGACCCAGTACTTC. Its protein product is CASSPPGGRETQYF. The full variable domain, completed using reference TRBV2 and TRBJ2-5, is EPEVTQTPSHQVTQMGQEVILRCVPISNHLYFYWYRQILGQKVEFLVSFYNNEISEKSEIFDDQFSVERPDGSNFTLKIRSTKLEDSAMYFCASSPPGGRETQYFGPGTRLLVL.

The chain links TRBV11-2 to TRBJ2-5, with D tentatively TRBD2 (5 bases). The CDR3 consists of 15 residues. The V gene lost 1 base and the J gene lost 2 bases, with 11 bases spanning the gap. Germline CDR1 SGHAT, CDR2 FQNNGV. The CDR3 here is CASSLARGSQETQYF. CDR3 bases: TGTGCCAGCAGCTTAGCCCGGGGATCGCAAGAGACCCAGTACTTC.

J is TRBJ2-3 and V is TRBV12-5; a possible D gene is TRBD2 (5 bases). Germline V CDR1 and CDR2: LGHNT, FRNRAP. This CDR3 region has 12 residues. Trimming cost V 5 bases and J 5 bases, with 8 bases left between them. The CDR3 nucleotides read TGTGCTAGTGGTCCAGGACTAGATACGCAGTATTTT. Its translation: CASGPGLDTQYF.

The rearrangement links TRBV18 to TRBJ2-7; 9 nucleotides line up with TRBD1. Unmatched junction bases numbered 8, after V lost 3 bases and J lost 5 bases. CDR1 is KGHSH and CDR2 is LQKENI in the germline V gene. CDR3 length: 15 amino acids. In nucleotides, the CDR3 is TGTGCCAGCTCACCTTCCTCCGGGACAGGGAACGAGCAGTACTTC. Its protein product is CASSPSSGTGNEQYF.

This clone was counted a single time. The chain has TRBV7-2 and TRBJ2-1; a possible D gene is TRBD2 (5 bases). Germline CDR1 reads SGHTA; CDR2 reads FQGNSA. The germline V and J ends were trimmed by 5 bases and 0 bases, with 11 bases remaining between them. CDR3 length: 15 residues. CDR3 sequence (DNA): TGTGCCAGCAGCGTTAGCGAAAGCTCCTACAATGAGCAGTTCTTC. Protein sequence: CASSVSESSYNEQFF.

This sequence joins TRBV19 and TRBJ2-1, with 13 nucleotides matching TRBD2. The germline V gene encodes CDR1 LNHDA and CDR2 SQIVND (reference sequence). The trim removed 5 bases at V and 3 bases at J, leaving 7 bases unmatched. CDR3 length equals 17 residues. The CDR3 DNA reads as TGTGCCAGTAGTCGGGAACTAGCGGGAGGGCTCTACAATGAGCAGTTCTTC. Translation: CASSRELAGGLYNEQFF.

The rearrangement joins TRBV19 to TRBJ1-5; D perhaps matches TRBD1 (6 bases). The CDR3 covers 15 residues. Germline values: CDR1 LNHDA, CDR2 SQIVND (reference sequence). V lost 7 bases, J lost 2 bases, and 15 bases lay in between. The CDR3: CASNHRQARNQPQHF. In DNA form, the CDR3 reads TGTGCCAGTAATCATCGACAGGCCCGCAATCAGCCCCAGCATTTT.

The J gene is TRBJ2-1, the V gene TRBV11-1, with 9 nucleotides matching TRBD2. The V segment lost 6 bases and the J segment 4 bases; nucleotides outside the gene matches: 7. Per the germline V gene, CDR1 is SGHAT and CDR2 is FQDESV (reference sequence). The CDR3 has 15 residues. The CDR3 nucleotides are TGTGCCAGCAGTCTAGCGGGGAAGGGTTACAATGAGCAGTTCTTC. Translated, it gives CASSLAGKGYNEQFF.

The chain combines TRBV29-1 with TRBJ2-3; the D is unclear. The CDR3 runs to 13 residues. Germline V gene data show CDR1 as SQVTM and CDR2 as ANQGSEA. Trimming took 7 bases from V and 2 from J, leaving 13 bases between them. In DNA form, the CDR3 reads TGCAGCGGGTGGTACAGCAACACAGATACGCAGTATTTT. Residues: CSGWYSNTDTQYF.

The J gene is TRBJ2-3, the V gene TRBV24-1, with TRBD2 matching 9 bases. V lost 7 bases and J lost 3; bases outside the gene matches: 7. The CDR3 consists of 15 residues. Germline V gives CDR1 KGHDR, CDR2 SFDVKD. The CDR3 region has the DNA TGTGCCACCAGCCGGACTAGCGACGCTACAGATACGCAGTATTTT. Translation gives CATSRTSDATDTQYF.

The chain carries TRBV28 and TRBJ2-6; D gene unclear. This CDR3 is 16 amino acids long. Trimming left V 8 bases short and J 0 bases short, with 14 bases between. Per germline, CDR1 MDHEN and CDR2 SYDVKM. CDR3 amino acids: CASGGSLASGANVLTF. In nucleotides, the CDR3 is TGTGCCAGCGGCGGCAGTTTGGCCTCTGGGGCCAACGTCCTGACTTTC.

J is TRBJ2-2 and V is TRBV6-5; possibly TRBD2 for D (6 bases). Trimming took off 7 bases at V and 7 bases at J, with 19 bases between the two ends. There are 15 residues in the CDR3. CDR1 is MNHEY, CDR2 SVGAGI, per germline. In DNA form, the CDR3 reads TGTGCCAGCAATCCATTTGGCGGGAAGGGCGGGGAGCTGTTTTTT. It translates to CASNPFGGKGGELFF.

The chain employs TRBV4-2 and TRBJ1-2; TRBD1 matches at 7 bases. The CDR3 totals 15 residues. Losses at the gene ends were 0 bases for V and 7 bases for J; bases not matched to a gene: 8. Per germline, CDR1 LGHNA and CDR2 YNFKEQ. The CDR3 reads CASSQEAGQDRGYTF. The CDR3 DNA reads TGTGCCAGCAGCCAAGAAGCCGGACAGGATCGTGGCTACACCTTC.

The V and J genes are TRBV10-1 and TRBJ2-1; TRBD2 might be the D (6 bases). The CDR3 is 15 residues long. From germline, CDR1 is WNHNN and CDR2 SYGVQD (reference sequence). The V gene lost 3 bases and the J gene lost 7 bases, with 16 bases spanning the gap. CDR3 in amino acids: CASSDGGSEGNEQFF. The DNA of the CDR3 is TGCGCCAGCAGTGATGGAGGGAGTGAGGGGAATGAGCAGTTCTTC.

The chain combines TRBV6-1 with TRBJ2-7; TRBD2 matches 9 bases. Germline loops: CDR1 MNHNS, CDR2 SASEGT. The length of the CDR3 is 15 residues. Trimming at V came to 2 bases and at J to 0 bases, leaving 2 bases not matched to a gene. This chain's CDR3 is CASSETSGPSYEQYF. DNA for the CDR3: TGTGCCAGCAGTGAAACTAGCGGGCCCTCCTACGAGCAGTACTTC.

The V gene is TRBV7-8, the J gene TRBJ1-1, with D perhaps matching TRBD1 (6 bases). The CDR3 covers 14 residues. Trimming left V 1 base short and J 7 bases short, with 13 bases between. The germline V gene encodes CDR1 SGHVS and CDR2 FQNEAQ. CDR3 nucleotide sequence: TGTGCCAGCAGCTTAGAGCCGGGGGGCAGTGAAGCTTTCTTT. Protein product: CASSLEPGGSEAFF.

The V gene is TRBV18, the J gene TRBJ2-7; 8 positions match TRBD2. This CDR3 is built from 14 residues. CDR1 is KGHSH, CDR2 LQKENI, per germline. After removal of 3 bases from V and 4 bases from J, the junction contained 5 bases not matched to a gene. CDR3 nucleotide sequence: TGTGCCAGCTCACCGCGGGAGGCGGAGTACGAGCAGTACTTC. Protein product: CASSPREAEYEQYF.

CDR3 amino acids: CASSEELGLAGLNEQFF. The CDR3 DNA sequence: TGTGCCAGCAGTGAAGAATTGGGACTAGCGGGTCTTAATGAGCAGTTCTTC. The chain combines TRBV6-1 with TRBJ2-1, with 12 bases fitting TRBD2. After removal of 1 base from V and 7 bases from J, the junction contained 8 bases not matched to a gene. This CDR3 spans 17 amino acids. CDR1 and CDR2 (germline): MNHNS, SASEGT.

The chain couples TRBV7-9 to TRBJ1-4, with D unclear. The germline V gene encodes CDR1 SEHNR and CDR2 FQNEAQ (reference sequence). The CDR3 runs to 15 residues. V was clipped by 1 base and J by 3 bases, with 9 bases between them. The CDR3 region has the DNA TGTGCCAGCAGCTTAGGCGTGGTACCTAATGAAAAACTGTTTTTT. Residues: CASSLGVVPNEKLFF. The full variable domain, rest sourced from reference TRBV7-9 and TRBJ1-4, is DTGVSQNPRHKITKRGQNVTFRCDPISEHNRLYWYRQTLGQGPEFLTYFQNEAQLEKSRLLSDRFSAERPKGSFSTLEIQRTEQGDSAMYLCASSLGVVPNEKLFFGSGTQLSVL.

The chain carries TRBV19 and TRBJ1-5, with 7 bases matching TRBD1. The CDR3 contains 15 residues. J lost 5 bases, V lost 7 bases, and 11 bases had no gene match. The germline V gene encodes CDR1 LNHDA and CDR2 SQIVND (reference sequence). The CDR3 reads CASTQEGAPYQPQHF. The CDR3 DNA is TGTGCCAGTACCCAGGAGGGGGCACCGTATCAGCCCCAGCATTTT.